The 17 T cell receptor beta chains listed next were all sequenced from one sample in a study of cytomegalovirus exposure and HLA in healthy donors. 60 Vbeta and 13 Jbeta primers were used in PCR. Profiling relied on immunoSEQ multiplex PCR, and the TCRdb table lists in-frame clones only, not all of them. The sample carries approximately 53,000 clones, less than 85% recorded once. Sequencing was performed on PBMCs. Receptors were obtained from a young man in good health and CMV-seropositive.

The V gene is TRBV18, the J gene TRBJ1-1; D gene unclear. CDR3 length: 13 amino acids. V shed 2 bases and J shed 1 base, with 5 bases lying between them. In germline, CDR1 is KGHSH, CDR2 LQKENI. CDR3 nucleotide sequence: TGTGCCAGCTCACCAATCTCGAACACTGAAGCTTTCTTT. This codes for CASSPISNTEAFF. Supplemented by reference TRBV18 and TRBJ1-1, the full variable domain reads NAGVMQNPRHLVRRRGQEARLRCSPMKGHSHVYWYRQLPEEGLKFMVYLQKENIIDESGMPKERFSAEFPKEGPSILRIQQVVRGDSAAYFCASSPISNTEAFFGQGTRLTVV.

The rearrangement links TRBV19 to TRBJ2-5, with 7 bases matching TRBD1. After removal of 1 base from V and 2 bases from J, the junction contained 7 bases not matched to a gene. CDR1 is LNHDA and CDR2 is SQIVND in the germline V gene (reference sequence). The CDR3 runs to 16 residues. The CDR3 region has the DNA TGTGCCAGTAGTATAGTAGGGGGCGGTGAGCAAGAGACCCAGTACTTC. Protein: CASSIVGGGEQETQYF.

The chain carries TRBV11-3 and TRBJ1-1; no clear D gene. Germline CDR1 is SGHNT and CDR2 is YENEEA. The ends were cut back, 5 bases at V and 2 bases at J, with 9 bases in the middle. This CDR3 contains 13 residues. The CDR3 protein is CASSLRENTEAFF. The CDR3 nucleotides are TGTGCCAGCAGCCTGAGAGAAAACACTGAAGCTTTCTTT.

The CDR3 DNA follows: TGTGCCAGCAGCGGGCGGGGTGGTCGGGAGACCCAGTACTTC. This gives the protein CASSGRGGRETQYF. This chain connects TRBV9 to TRBJ2-5; the D gene is possibly TRBD2 (6 bases). V was clipped by 3 bases and J by 5 bases, with 14 bases between them. The CDR3 is 14 residues long. Per the germline V gene, CDR1 is SGDLS and CDR2 is YYNGEE.

The gene calls are TRBV11-3 and TRBJ2-5; D is uncertain. CDR3 length: 13 residues. CDR1 and CDR2 (germline): SGHNT, YENEEA. Trimming removed 1 base at V and 5 bases at J, with 8 bases between. Here the CDR3 reads CASSLGRWETQYF. The CDR3 DNA reads as TGTGCCAGCAGCTTAGGGCGGTGGGAGACCCAGTACTTC.

The table lists this clone with a count of one. The V call is TRBV12-5, the J call TRBJ2-3; 7 bases agree with TRBD2. CDR3 length: 15 amino acids. Looked up from germline, CDR1 is LGHNT and CDR2 is FRNRAP. V shed 8 bases and J 2 bases; nucleotides not matched to a gene: 10. CDR3 loop: CASSLLGGTTDTQYF. The CDR3 region has the DNA TGTGCTAGTTCTCTTCTCGGGGGGACCACAGATACGCAGTATTTT.

The CDR3 DNA reads as TGTGCCAGCAAACAGGGTCAGTCCACCGGGGAGCTGTTTTTT. Amino acid sequence: CASKQGQSTGELFF. The chain has TRBV7-9 and TRBJ2-2, with D perhaps TRBD1 (6 bases). V shed 7 bases and J shed 4 bases, with 13 bases lying between them. The germline V gene has CDR1 SEHNR and CDR2 FQNEAQ (reference sequence). The CDR3 length is 14 residues.

The V call is TRBV27, the J call TRBJ1-6; weak D call: TRBD1 (5 bases). Germline V gene lookup returns CDR1 MNHEY and CDR2 SMNVEV (reference sequence). V lost 10 bases and J 9 bases, leaving 25 bases between the germline ends. This CDR3 is 16 amino acids long. CDR3 sequence (DNA): TGTGCCACCTCCACCCAGGGTCCGTCTTTTCGTTCACCCCTCCACTTT. Residues: CATSTQGPSFRSPLHF.

The chain combines TRBV10-2 with TRBJ2-5, with 8 positions matching TRBD1. The J segment lost 4 bases and the V segment lost 6 bases, leaving 4 bases of the junction unmatched. CDR3 length: 13 amino acids. Germline CDR1 and CDR2: WSHSY and SAAADI. CDR3 residues: CASSVTGGETQYF. DNA for the CDR3: TGCGCCAGCAGCGTTACAGGGGGAGAGACCCAGTACTTC.

V gene TRBV12-1 combines with J gene TRBJ1-1; no check of the table's D call, TRBD1, against the DNA was made. TRBV12-1 is a pseudogene locus. The CDR3 extends over 12 amino acids. The CDR3 spells CASRRTVDEAFF. For the CDR3, the DNA is TGTGCCAGCAGACGGACAGTGGATGAAGCTTTCTTT.

This clone was counted only a few times. The chain couples TRBV5-1 to TRBJ2-3; 10 positions match TRBD1. Germline V gene data show CDR1 as SGHRS and CDR2 as YFSETQ. This CDR3 has 15 residues. V trimming: 4 bases; J trimming: 2 bases; junction bases outside the gene matches: 4. In DNA form, the CDR3 reads TGCGCCAGCAGCAGGGACAGGGGATACACAGATACGCAGTATTTT. Translation: CASSRDRGYTDTQYF.

In its sample, this clone was seen once. The chain recombines TRBV19 with TRBJ1-4; D possibly corresponds to TRBD1 (5 bases). CDR1 is LNHDA and CDR2 is SQIVND in the germline V gene (reference sequence). V lost 9 bases to trimming and J lost 7 bases, with 18 bases between them. The CDR3 is made up of 14 amino acids. The CDR3 reads CASRPGPGGEKLFF. The CDR3 DNA follows: TGTGCCAGCCGTCCAGGGCCGGGGGGTGAAAAACTGTTTTTT.

In its sample, this clone was seen once. The DNA of the CDR3 is TGCGCCAGCAGCTCCACCCCCAGGGGGCGAGAAGAGACCCAGTACTTC. Translating it yields CASSSTPRGREETQYF. The genes are TRBV5-1 and TRBJ2-5; 8 positions match TRBD1. Germline CDR1 is SGHRS and CDR2 is YFSETQ. The V gene end was trimmed by 3 bases and the J gene end by 3 bases; junction bases not matched to a gene: 10. This CDR3 spans 16 amino acids.

This chain joins TRBV6-5 and TRBJ2-7; TRBD2 agrees at 7 bases. The CDR3 length is 13 residues. Germline V gives CDR1 MNHEY, CDR2 SVGAGI. V lost 6 bases, J lost 0 bases, and 2 bases stayed unmatched. The CDR3 region is CASSRGGSYEQYF. CDR3 DNA sequence: TGTGCCAGCAGCCGCGGGGGCTCCTACGAGCAGTACTTC.

This chain joins TRBV29-1 and TRBJ1-5; TRBD1 aligns across 8 bases. In germline, CDR1 is SQVTM, CDR2 ANQGSEA. The length of the CDR3 is 13 residues. With 4 bases clipped from V and 4 bases from J, the junction kept 3 bases outside the gene matches. In DNA, the CDR3 is TGCAGCGTTGGGACAGGGACAAATCAGCCCCAGCATTTT. It codes for CSVGTGTNQPQHF.

CDR3 nucleotide sequence: TGTGCCAGCAAATCCAGCGGGGGTTACAATGAGCAGTTCTTC. This encodes CASKSSGGYNEQFF. The genes are TRBV7-3 and TRBJ2-1, with 8 bases aligning to TRBD2. V shed 7 bases, J shed 4 bases, and the junction held 6 bases outside the gene matches. This CDR3 region has 14 residues. The germline V gene has CDR1 SGHTA and CDR2 FQGTGA.

This chain links TRBV2 with TRBJ2-7, with 13 bases identical to TRBD2. The CDR3 covers 15 residues. V was clipped by 7 bases and J by 5 bases; unmatched bases: 8. Germline loops: CDR1 SNHLY, CDR2 FYNNEI. The CDR3 protein is CASTSLAGGPHEQYF. In nucleotides, the CDR3 is TGTGCCAGCACCTCACTAGCGGGGGGGCCCCACGAGCAGTACTTC.